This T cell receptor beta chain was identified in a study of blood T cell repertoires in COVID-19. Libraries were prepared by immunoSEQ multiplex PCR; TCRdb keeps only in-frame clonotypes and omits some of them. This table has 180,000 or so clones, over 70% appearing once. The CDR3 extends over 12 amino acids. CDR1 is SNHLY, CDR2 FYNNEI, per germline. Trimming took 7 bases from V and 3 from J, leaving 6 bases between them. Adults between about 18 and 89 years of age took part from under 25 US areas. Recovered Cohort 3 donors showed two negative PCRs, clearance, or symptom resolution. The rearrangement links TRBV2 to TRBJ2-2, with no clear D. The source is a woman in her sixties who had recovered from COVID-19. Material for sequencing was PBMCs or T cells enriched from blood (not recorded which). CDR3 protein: CASTIDTGELFF. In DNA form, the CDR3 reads TGTGCCAGCACCATTGACACCGGGGAGCTGTTTTTT. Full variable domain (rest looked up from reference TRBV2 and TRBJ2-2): EPEVTQTPSHQVTQMGQEVILRCVPISNHLYFYWYRQILGQKVEFLVSFYNNEISEKSEIFDDQFSVERPDGSNFTLKIRSTKLEDSAMYFCASTIDTGELFFGEGSRLTVL.